This T cell receptor (beta chain) was profiled in a study of shared clonotypes between healthy human individuals. Points from the study as a whole: Among four donors, roughly 5% of naive CD4 clonotypes were found in common.

The donors were all Caucasian adults (living in Nashville, Tennessee). Each CD8 memory set brought CD45RO+ cells together with CCR7-negative CD45RA+ TemRA cells. On this clone itself: Its specificity is unknown.

In the original processing: ImmunoSEQ only sent back junction sequences with no quality scores, so filtering was done differently. Assay used: immunoSEQ multiplex PCR; TCRdb lists only in-frame clones, some missing. V and J calls and clone size are copied from that table; D and trimming were computed from the DNA. This table has approximately 350,000 clones, around 96% appearing once. This TCR was recovered from a man between 25 and 39 years old in good health. Material for sequencing was memory CD8+ T cells sorted from blood. The subset was: CD45RO+ cells pooled with CCR7-negative TemRA cells.

The CDR3: CASSTKPGLAGDNEQFF. The CDR3 region has the DNA TGTGCCAGCAGCACCAAACCGGGACTAGCGGGAGACAATGAGCAGTTCTTC. The chain links TRBV5-4 to TRBJ2-1, with 14 bases fitting TRBD2. CDR3 length: 17 residues. CDR1 and CDR2 (germline): SGHNT, YYREEE (reference sequence). The V segment lost 4 bases and the J segment 5 bases; nucleotides outside the gene matches: 8.